The 5 T cell receptor beta chains presented below share a single source sample, sequenced in a study of blood T cell repertoires in COVID-19. Sequencing was performed with immunoSEQ multiplex PCR; in TCRdb, only in-frame clones are kept and a portion is missing. The sample consists of 110,000 to 150,000 clones, 86% of them appearing once. The sequenced sample consisted of peripheral blood. All receptors come from a woman aged 55 to 70 with acute or convalescent COVID-19.

This clone has just one count. CDR3 nucleotide sequence: TGTGCCAGTAGTTTGGCGGCGATTAACAATGAGCAGTTCTTC. Translating gives CASSLAAINNEQFF. V is TRBV19 and J is TRBJ2-1; D unresolved. Germline loops: CDR1 LNHDA, CDR2 SQIVND (reference sequence). Trimming pared 5 bases from V and 5 bases from J, leaving 13 bases between. This CDR3 is 14 amino acids long.

V gene TRBV9 combines with J gene TRBJ1-3; 7 bases are shared with TRBD1. With V trimmed by 0 bases and J by 3 bases, 0 bases remained unmatched. The length of the CDR3 is 14 residues. The germline V gene has CDR1 SGDLS and CDR2 YYNGEE. CDR3 sequence: CASSVGDSGNTIYF. DNA for the CDR3: TGTGCCAGCAGCGTAGGGGACAGTGGAAACACCATATATTTT.

The chain employs TRBV4-1 and TRBJ1-1; D is possibly TRBD1 (5 bases). The ends were cut back, 1 base at V and 1 base at J, with 16 bases in the middle. The germline V gene has CDR1 MGHRA and CDR2 YSYEKL. The CDR3 contains 17 residues. The CDR3 DNA reads as TGCGCCAGCAGCCAAGTAGGTACAGGTCCAGGGAACACTGAAGCTTTCTTT. This codes for CASSQVGTGPGNTEAFF.

This clone showed up just once. The chain couples TRBV4-1 to TRBJ2-7; D is perhaps TRBD1 (6 bases). Germline assignment: CDR1 MGHRA and CDR2 YSYEKL. The CDR3 loop spans 15 amino acids. With 1 base removed from V and 4 bases from J, the gap between germline ends came to 14 bases. The CDR3 loop reads CASSQVYREEYEQYF. CDR3 DNA sequence: TGCGCCAGCAGCCAAGTTTACAGGGAAGAATACGAGCAGTACTTC.

This chain uses TRBV19 with TRBJ2-1; 12 bases match TRBD1. The CDR3 loop spans 15 amino acids. The V gene's germline CDR1 is LNHDA and CDR2 SQIVND (reference sequence). After removal of 8 bases from V and 7 bases from J, the junction contained 9 bases not matched to a gene. This CDR3 reads CASDPGQGAFNEQFF. In nucleotides, the CDR3 is TGTGCCAGTGACCCGGGACAGGGGGCGTTTAATGAGCAGTTCTTC.